The rows below give T cell receptor beta chains drawn from one sample of a study of human T cells and chemical hapten exposure. TCRdb redid the calling of the RACE reads with MiXCR, one entry per CDR3 protein. The table lists about 59,000 distinct CDR3 sequences, roughly 10% of them singletons. This sample comprised whole blood, obtained in connection with sensitization to the hapten diphenylcyclopropenone (DPC). These TCRs come from a woman aged 40 to 49 with alopecia areata. Some clones in this sample may be carry-over from other donors' samples. Each CDR3 is given with its conserved first and last residue. D genes are given only for firm matches. Rows may omit the clone size; those that give it use once, few, many or a size class.

abundance: few
j_gene: TRBJ2-5
d_gene: .
v_gene: TRBV19
CDR3nt: TGTGCCAGTAGGAAAAAGGAGGGAAGTCAAGAGACCCAGTACTTC
CDR3aa: CASRKKEGSQETQYF

abundance: few
j_gene: TRBJ1-3
d_gene: .
v_gene: TRBV28
CDR3nt: TGTGCCAGCAGTTTCGGAAACACCATATATTTT
CDR3aa: CASSFGNTIYF

abundance: .
j_gene: TRBJ1-1
d_gene: .
v_gene: TRBV6-2/TRBV6-3
CDR3nt: TGTGCCAGCAGTTACGCAGGGGCCATGAACACTGAAGCTTTCTTT
CDR3aa: CASSYAGAMNTEAFF

abundance: few
j_gene: TRBJ1-5
d_gene: TRBD1
v_gene: TRBV19
CDR3nt: TGTGCCAGTAGGGGCTCGACAGGGAATCAGCCCCAGCATTTT
CDR3aa: CASRGSTGNQPQHF

abundance: few
j_gene: TRBJ2-7
d_gene: .
v_gene: TRBV14
CDR3nt: TGTGCCAGCAGCCACGGGCTAGGGACATCCGAGCAGTACTTC
CDR3aa: CASSHGLGTSEQYF

abundance: .
j_gene: TRBJ2-4
d_gene: .
v_gene: TRBV4-3
CDR3nt: TGCGCCAGCAGCCAAGGTGGCCGATTACTTCAGTACTTC
CDR3aa: CASSQGGRLLQYF

abundance: many
j_gene: TRBJ2-6
d_gene: .
v_gene: TRBV7-9
CDR3nt: TGTGCCAGCAGCTTCGGACGGCCCTCTGGGGCCAACGTCCTGACTTTC
CDR3aa: CASSFGRPSGANVLTF

abundance: many
j_gene: TRBJ2-5
d_gene: TRBD2
v_gene: TRBV7-6
CDR3nt: TGTGCCAGCACGCTCGGTCCCGGGACTACAGCCTCGGAGACCCAGTACTTC
CDR3aa: CASTLGPGTTASETQYF

abundance: many
j_gene: TRBJ2-3
d_gene: .
v_gene: TRBV30
CDR3nt: TGTGCCTGGGGGGGAGAGACTAGCACAGATACGCAGTATTTT
CDR3aa: CAWGGETSTDTQYF

abundance: once
j_gene: TRBJ1-1
d_gene: .
v_gene: TRBV4-2
CDR3nt: TGTGCCAGCAGCCAAGAATCAAGGGGGACTGAAGCTTTCTTT
CDR3aa: CASSQESRGTEAFF

abundance: few
j_gene: TRBJ1-2
d_gene: TRBD1
v_gene: TRBV20-1
CDR3nt: TGCAGTACCCCCCGGGGACAGGCGCCTGGCTACACCTTC
CDR3aa: CSTPRGQAPGYTF

abundance: many
j_gene: TRBJ2-2
d_gene: TRBD2
v_gene: TRBV11-2
CDR3nt: TGTGCCAGCAGCTTTAGCGGGAGTGGGACCGGGGAGCTGTTTTTT
CDR3aa: CASSFSGSGTGELFF

abundance: .
j_gene: TRBJ1-5
d_gene: .
v_gene: TRBV20-1
CDR3nt: TGCAGTGCTAGGCCCGGGCGAGAGGATCAGCCCCAGCATTTT
CDR3aa: CSARPGREDQPQHF

abundance: once
j_gene: TRBJ1-2
d_gene: .
v_gene: TRBV7-2
CDR3nt: TGTGCCAGCAGCTTAGATGCCAGCGACTATGGCTACACCTTC
CDR3aa: CASSLDASDYGYTF

abundance: .
j_gene: TRBJ2-5
d_gene: .
v_gene: TRBV20-1
CDR3nt: TGCAGTGCTAGGCCGACGGTTGGGGGAGAGACCCAGTACTTC
CDR3aa: CSARPTVGGETQYF

abundance: few
j_gene: TRBJ2-5
d_gene: TRBD2
v_gene: TRBV11-2
CDR3nt: TGTGCCAGCAGCTTTGCCGGGAGGGCCCAAGAGACCCAGTACTTC
CDR3aa: CASSFAGRAQETQYF

abundance: .
j_gene: TRBJ2-1
d_gene: .
v_gene: TRBV7-6
CDR3nt: TGTGCCAGCAGCCAGAACCCGGGGCCCCTACTGAACAATGAGCAGTTCTTC
CDR3aa: CASSQNPGPLLNNEQFF

abundance: many
j_gene: TRBJ1-2
d_gene: .
v_gene: TRBV7-9
CDR3nt: TGTGCCACCCCTTCCGGGGTTTATGGCTACACCTTC
CDR3aa: CATPSGVYGYTF

abundance: few
j_gene: TRBJ2-1
d_gene: .
v_gene: TRBV2
CDR3nt: TGTGCCAGCAGTGATCGTGGGGGCCCCAATGAGCAGTTCTTC
CDR3aa: CASSDRGGPNEQFF

abundance: few
j_gene: TRBJ2-5
d_gene: .
v_gene: TRBV6-1
CDR3nt: TGTGCCAGCAGTGATTCCGGTCACAGGGAGACCCAGTACTTC
CDR3aa: CASSDSGHRETQYF

abundance: many
j_gene: TRBJ2-1
d_gene: TRBD2
v_gene: TRBV12-3/TRBV12-4
CDR3nt: TGTGCCAGCAGATACGGGAGGCTGGCCTACAATGAGCAGTTCTTC
CDR3aa: CASRYGRLAYNEQFF

abundance: many
j_gene: TRBJ2-3
d_gene: TRBD2
v_gene: TRBV6-1
CDR3nt: TGTGCCAGCAGTGAAGTGAGGCGAGCGGGAGCCACAGATACGCAGTATTTT
CDR3aa: CASSEVRRAGATDTQYF

abundance: many
j_gene: TRBJ1-1
d_gene: .
v_gene: TRBV9
CDR3nt: TGTGCCAGCAGCCTGTCACATGTGAACACTGAAGCTTTCTTT
CDR3aa: CASSLSHVNTEAFF

abundance: few
j_gene: TRBJ2-7
d_gene: .
v_gene: TRBV20-1
CDR3nt: TGCAGTGCCCCGCCGACAGTCTCCTACGAGCAGTACTTC
CDR3aa: CSAPPTVSYEQYF

abundance: many
j_gene: TRBJ2-3
d_gene: TRBD2
v_gene: TRBV6-5
CDR3nt: TGTGCCAGCAGTTACTCGGGCGGAGCGGGGTACACAGATACGCAGTATTTT
CDR3aa: CASSYSGGAGYTDTQYF

abundance: few
j_gene: TRBJ2-3
d_gene: .
v_gene: TRBV19
CDR3nt: TGTGCCAGTAGTACGACCGGGCTGGGAGATACGCAGTATTTT
CDR3aa: CASSTTGLGDTQYF

abundance: few
j_gene: TRBJ2-7
d_gene: .
v_gene: TRBV6-5
CDR3nt: TGTGCCAGCAGTCCCTCCATTAAGAACTACGAGCAGTACTTC
CDR3aa: CASSPSIKNYEQYF

abundance: few
j_gene: TRBJ2-1
d_gene: .
v_gene: TRBV7-2
CDR3nt: TGTGCCAGCAGCTTAGCTAGCGGACCCTCCTACAATGAGCAGTTCTTC
CDR3aa: CASSLASGPSYNEQFF

abundance: many
j_gene: TRBJ1-2
d_gene: TRBD1
v_gene: TRBV4-3
CDR3nt: TGCGCCAGCAGCCAAGACAGGGGGCTAGACTATGGCTACACCTTC
CDR3aa: CASSQDRGLDYGYTF

abundance: .
j_gene: TRBJ2-2
d_gene: TRBD1
v_gene: TRBV6-6
CDR3nt: TGTGCCGGATCGGGACAGGGTTACACCGGGGAGCTGTTTTTT
CDR3aa: CAGSGQGYTGELFF

abundance: many
j_gene: TRBJ1-1
d_gene: .
v_gene: TRBV6-2/TRBV6-3
CDR3nt: TGTGCCACCCTCCCCTTCTTGGGGTCGAACACTGAAGCTTTCTTT
CDR3aa: CATLPFLGSNTEAFF

abundance: many
j_gene: TRBJ2-1
d_gene: .
v_gene: TRBV19
CDR3nt: TGTGCCAGTAGTATAATTGGCCGACAAACGAGCTCCTACAATGAGCAGTTCTTC
CDR3aa: CASSIIGRQTSSYNEQFF

abundance: many
j_gene: TRBJ1-1
d_gene: .
v_gene: TRBV19
CDR3nt: TGTGCCAGTAGCCCGATGGAGGGTATCGCTGAAGCTTTCTTT
CDR3aa: CASSPMEGIAEAFF

abundance: .
j_gene: TRBJ2-7
d_gene: .
v_gene: TRBV7-9
CDR3nt: TGTGCCAGCAGCTTTTCAAAGACGGAAGAGCAGTACTTC
CDR3aa: CASSFSKTEEQYF

abundance: many
j_gene: TRBJ1-1
d_gene: TRBD1
v_gene: TRBV6-5
CDR3nt: TGTGCCAGCAGTTTCAGACAGGGCCGCTTGAACACTGAAGCTTTCTTT
CDR3aa: CASSFRQGRLNTEAFF

abundance: .
j_gene: TRBJ2-5
d_gene: TRBD1
v_gene: TRBV28
CDR3nt: TGTGCCAGCTTCCCTCTGGGGACAGGGGGCGGGAAGACCCAGTACTTC
CDR3aa: CASFPLGTGGGKTQYF

abundance: many
j_gene: TRBJ2-1
d_gene: .
v_gene: TRBV25-1
CDR3nt: TGTGCCAGCAGTGGATCCCCAGGGGTTCGGAACAATGAGCAGTTCTTC
CDR3aa: CASSGSPGVRNNEQFF

abundance: few
j_gene: TRBJ2-1
d_gene: TRBD2
v_gene: TRBV23-1
CDR3nt: TGCGCCAGCAGTCAATCCCCCGGGAGCGGGGGCTACAATGAGCAGTTCTTC
CDR3aa: CASSQSPGSGGYNEQFF

abundance: many
j_gene: TRBJ1-5
d_gene: .
v_gene: TRBV10-2
CDR3nt: TGCGCCAGCAAGGTCACCCGGGGACCATCCCCCCAGCATTTT
CDR3aa: CASKVTRGPSPQHF

abundance: .
j_gene: TRBJ1-3
d_gene: .
v_gene: TRBV6-6
CDR3nt: TGTGCCAGCAGCCCACGGGGGACTGGAAACACCATATATTTT
CDR3aa: CASSPRGTGNTIYF

abundance: .
j_gene: TRBJ1-3
d_gene: .
v_gene: TRBV6-5
CDR3nt: TGTGCCAGCAAGAGGGGAAACACCATATATTTT
CDR3aa: CASKRGNTIYF

abundance: few
j_gene: TRBJ2-1
d_gene: TRBD2
v_gene: TRBV30
CDR3nt: TGTGCCTGGACTGGACTAGCGGGCGGCTTACAGCAGTTCTTC
CDR3aa: CAWTGLAGGLQQFF

abundance: .
j_gene: TRBJ2-2
d_gene: .
v_gene: TRBV11-3
CDR3nt: TGTGCCAGCAGCGCTAGACGGGACACGGTCACCGGGGAGCTGTTTTTT
CDR3aa: CASSARRDTVTGELFF

abundance: many
j_gene: TRBJ1-2
d_gene: .
v_gene: TRBV6-5
CDR3nt: TGTGCCAGCAGTTATGGGCGCTATGGCTACACCTTC
CDR3aa: CASSYGRYGYTF

abundance: .
j_gene: TRBJ2-1
d_gene: TRBD2
v_gene: TRBV6-2/TRBV6-3
CDR3nt: TGTGCCAGCAGATCGGGACTAGCGGGAGCCTCCTACAATGAGCAGTTCTTC
CDR3aa: CASRSGLAGASYNEQFF

abundance: few
j_gene: TRBJ2-7
d_gene: .
v_gene: TRBV28
CDR3nt: TGTGCCAGCAGTCCTGATTCCTACGAGCAGTACTTC
CDR3aa: CASSPDSYEQYF

abundance: many
j_gene: TRBJ2-1
d_gene: .
v_gene: TRBV6-1
CDR3nt: TGTGCCAGCAACTTAGGGGGGAGGTTTGATGAGCAGTTCTTC
CDR3aa: CASNLGGRFDEQFF

abundance: few
j_gene: TRBJ2-5
d_gene: TRBD2
v_gene: TRBV6-2/TRBV6-3
CDR3nt: TGTGCCAGCAGCCGACTAGCGACAGCCCCCCAACGGGAGACCCAGTACTTC
CDR3aa: CASSRLATAPQRETQYF

abundance: many
j_gene: TRBJ2-2
d_gene: TRBD2
v_gene: TRBV20-1
CDR3nt: TGCAGTGCTAGAGATGGCACGGGAGGGGACACCGGGGAGCTGTTTTTT
CDR3aa: CSARDGTGGDTGELFF

abundance: many
j_gene: TRBJ2-1
d_gene: .
v_gene: TRBV30
CDR3nt: TGTGCCTGGAGCTATACCCGACAGGATAAGGTGTACAATGAGCAGTTCTTC
CDR3aa: CAWSYTRQDKVYNEQFF

abundance: few
j_gene: TRBJ2-7
d_gene: .
v_gene: TRBV7-2
CDR3nt: TGTGCCAGCAGCCCCCCTAGCAGGATTGGGCAGTACTTC
CDR3aa: CASSPPSRIGQYF

abundance: few
j_gene: TRBJ2-3
d_gene: .
v_gene: TRBV20-1
CDR3nt: TGCAGTGCTTGGGACCTGCCAGATACGCAGTATTTT
CDR3aa: CSAWDLPDTQYF

abundance: many
j_gene: TRBJ1-5
d_gene: .
v_gene: TRBV6-5
CDR3nt: TGTGCCAGCAGTTACTCGAGGTGGGGTGGCCAGCCCCAGCATTTT
CDR3aa: CASSYSRWGGQPQHF

abundance: once
j_gene: TRBJ1-1
d_gene: .
v_gene: TRBV27
CDR3nt: TGTGCCAGCAGCCTGACACCCCGAACTGAAGCTTTCTTT
CDR3aa: CASSLTPRTEAFF

abundance: many
j_gene: TRBJ1-1
d_gene: .
v_gene: TRBV11-2
CDR3nt: TGTGCCAGCAGCTTATCCGGGTCCGTGAACACTGAAGCTTTCTTT
CDR3aa: CASSLSGSVNTEAFF